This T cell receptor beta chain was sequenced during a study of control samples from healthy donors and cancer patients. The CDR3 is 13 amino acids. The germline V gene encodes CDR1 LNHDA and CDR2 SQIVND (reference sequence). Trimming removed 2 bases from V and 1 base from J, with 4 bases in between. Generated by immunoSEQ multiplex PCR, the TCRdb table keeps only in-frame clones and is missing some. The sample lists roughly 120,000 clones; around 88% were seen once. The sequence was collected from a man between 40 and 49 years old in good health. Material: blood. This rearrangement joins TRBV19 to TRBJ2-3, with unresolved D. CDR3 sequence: CASSITGTDTQYF. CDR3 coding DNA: TGTGCCAGTAGTATAACGGGCACAGATACGCAGTATTTT.